The T cell receptor (beta chain) under discussion was sequenced for a study of PD-1 blockade in classical Hodgkin lymphoma. V lost 4 bases to trimming and J lost 3 bases, with 19 bases between them. Germline V lookup: CDR1 MNHEY, CDR2 SMNVEV (reference sequence). This CDR3 is built from 17 residues. Brentuximab vedotin exposure varied, and every patient relapsed after autologous stem cell transplantation. This clone is a singleton in its sample. The method was immunoSEQ multiplex PCR; TCRdb's version includes in-frame clones alone and lacks a portion of them. Among some 150,000 clones, around 73% were seen once, and the ten largest hold 7% to 9.5%.

The receptor's source is a human donor with classical Hodgkin lymphoma. The sample here was peripheral blood mononuclear cells (PBMCs), taken before the second cycle of nivolumab. V and J are TRBV27 and TRBJ2-1; tentative D call: TRBD1 (5 bases). The CDR3 loop is CASSSPSDSLSYNEQFF. The DNA for the CDR3 is TGTGCCAGCAGTTCCCCCTCCGACAGTCTAAGCTACAATGAGCAGTTCTTC.